Listed below are T cell receptor beta chains from one sample, sequenced in a study of blood T cells in healthy people across ages. TCRdb independently ran MiXCR on the 5' RACE reads; one entry per CDR3 protein. Among 1,800,000 or so distinct CDR3 sequences listed, around 40% were seen once. Sequenced input: blood. The receptors originated from a human donor in good health. The CDR3 runs from the conserved cysteine through the conserved F or W. D genes are given only for firm matches. Size is stated for part of the rows, as once, few or many counts, or as a class when the clone is expanded.

clone size	J gene	V gene	D gene	CDR3 protein	CDR3 DNA
few	TRBJ2-5	TRBV10-3	NA	CAISESAPTALRETQYF	TGTGCCATCAGTGAGTCAGCTCCGACAGCCCTTAGGGAGACCCAGTACTTC
NA	TRBJ1-2	TRBV24-1	NA	CATSDPDLTGGYTF	TGTGCCACCAGTGATCCTGACCTTACGGGTGGCTACACCTTC
few	TRBJ1-2	TRBV2	NA	CASVKQGGYGYTF	TGTGCCAGCGTCAAACAGGGTGGCTATGGCTACACCTTC
few	TRBJ1-4	TRBV20-1	TRBD1	CSAPKVGTGYEKLFF	TGCAGTGCTCCGAAGGTCGGGACAGGGTATGAAAAACTGTTTTTT
NA	TRBJ2-2	TRBV4-3	NA	CASSQSPANTGELFF	TGCGCCAGCAGCCAATCCCCAGCTAACACCGGGGAGCTGTTTTTT
once	TRBJ2-3	TRBV12-3/TRBV12-4	NA	CANSLMSSPDTQYF	TGTGCCAACAGTTTAATGTCCAGCCCAGATACGCAGTATTTT
NA	TRBJ1-2	TRBV4-1	NA	CASSHADWGGDYGYTF	TGCGCCAGCAGCCATGCTGATTGGGGAGGGGACTATGGCTACACCTTC
NA	TRBJ1-2	TRBV7-2	NA	CASSLQQGWGDGYTF	TGTGCCAGCAGCCTACAACAGGGCTGGGGAGATGGCTACACCTTC
NA	TRBJ2-6	TRBV20-1	TRBD1	CSAGDRGPSGANVLTF	TGCAGTGCTGGTGACAGGGGGCCTTCTGGGGCCAACGTCCTGACTTTC
few	TRBJ2-1	TRBV4-1	NA	CASSQPLNNEQFF	TGCGCCAGCAGCCAACCCTTAAACAATGAGCAGTTCTTC
NA	TRBJ2-1	TRBV20-1	NA	CSAQEVETFSYNEQFF	TGCAGTGCTCAAGAGGTGGAGACATTCTCCTACAATGAGCAGTTCTTC
NA	TRBJ1-6	TRBV12-3/TRBV12-4	NA	CASSLRGGWGDSPLHF	TGTGCCAGCAGTTTAAGGGGCGGGTGGGGTGATTCACCCCTCCACTTT
few	TRBJ2-1	TRBV14	NA	CASSQRGRNEQFF	TGTGCCAGCAGCCAACGGGGGCGGAATGAGCAGTTCTTC
NA	TRBJ2-5	TRBV11-2	NA	CASSLEFGGWETQYF	TGTGCCAGCAGCTTAGAGTTTGGGGGGTGGGAGACCCAGTACTTC
few	TRBJ2-7	TRBV20-1	NA	CSARDRIYEQYF	TGCAGTGCTAGAGACAGGATTTACGAGCAGTACTTC
few	TRBJ1-2	TRBV12-3/TRBV12-4	TRBD1	CASIDRDYGYTF	TGTGCCAGCATCGACAGGGACTATGGCTACACCTTC
few	TRBJ1-4	TRBV4-3	NA	CASSRRRVEKLFF	TGCGCCAGCAGCCGCAGAAGGGTGGAAAAACTGTTTTTT
many	TRBJ2-1	TRBV12-3/TRBV12-4	TRBD2	CASSRLAGSYNEQFF	TGTGCCAGCAGCCGACTAGCGGGCTCCTACAATGAGCAGTTCTTC
NA	TRBJ1-6	TRBV3-1	NA	CASSHEFGSPLHF	TGTGCCAGCAGCCACGAGTTTGGCTCACCCCTCCACTTT
once	TRBJ2-2	TRBV6-2/TRBV6-3	NA	CASSYPLGRGTGELFF	TGTGCCAGCAGTTACCCCCTGGGACGGGGCACCGGGGAGCTGTTTTTT
few	TRBJ1-2	TRBV7-2	TRBD1	CASSSDRGLLYGYTF	TGTGCCAGCAGCTCCGACAGGGGGCTTTTGTATGGCTACACCTTC
NA	TRBJ2-7	TRBV6-1	TRBD2	CASSEARESTDF	TGTGCCAGCAGTGAAGCGCGGGAGAGTACGGACTTC
few	TRBJ2-3	TRBV20-1	NA	CSARGTSTDTQYF	TGCAGTGCGCGTGGGACTAGCACAGATACGCAGTATTTT
NA	TRBJ1-6	TRBV21-1	NA	CASSATCGFHF	TGTGCCAGCAGCGCGACTTGCGGTTTCCACTTT
NA	TRBJ2-1	TRBV11-2	NA	CASSLVGAGTPYNEQFF	TGTGCCAGCAGCTTGGTGGGAGCGGGGACACCATACAATGAGCAGTTCTTC
NA	TRBJ2-6	TRBV12-3/TRBV12-4	NA	CASSRATDYSGANVLTF	TGTGCCAGCAGTCGGGCAACCGATTACTCTGGGGCCAACGTCCTGACTTTC
few	TRBJ2-3	TRBV27	NA	CASSLGASGTDTQYF	TGTGCCAGCAGTTTAGGGGCTAGCGGCACAGATACGCAGTATTTT
few	TRBJ2-1	TRBV5-5	NA	CASSMDGIYNEQFF	TGTGCCAGCAGCATGGACGGTATTTACAATGAGCAGTTCTTC
NA	TRBJ1-1	TRBV12-3/TRBV12-4	NA	CASSPNQVWGMNTEAFF	TGTGCCAGCAGTCCCAATCAGGTTTGGGGTATGAACACTGAAGCTTTCTTT
NA	TRBJ2-3	TRBV12-3/TRBV12-4	TRBD2	CASTPGLAGITDTQYF	TGTGCCAGCACCCCCGGACTAGCGGGGATCACAGATACGCAGTATTTT
NA	TRBJ2-1	TRBV12-5	NA	CASGLVQAGVFPNEQFF	TGTGCTAGTGGTTTGGTACAGGCAGGGGTGTTCCCCAATGAGCAGTTCTTC
NA	TRBJ1-1	TRBV5-1	TRBD1	CASSLGEGAMRTEAFF	TGCGCCAGCAGCCTGGGGGAGGGGGCGATGAGGACTGAAGCTTTCTTT
NA	TRBJ2-5	TRBV7-9	NA	CAGSFPGRKGQETQYF	TGTGCCGGCAGCTTCCCGGGACGGAAAGGCCAAGAGACCCAGTACTTC
NA	TRBJ2-7	TRBV6-2/TRBV6-3	TRBD2	CASSRGDYQAGEQYF	TGTGCCAGCAGTCGAGGGGACTACCAGGCGGGGGAGCAGTACTTC
few	TRBJ1-2	TRBV7-8	NA	CASSLDLYPPTNYGYTF	TGTGCCAGCAGCTTAGATCTGTACCCTCCCACTAACTATGGCTACACCTTC
NA	TRBJ2-5	TRBV12-3/TRBV12-4	TRBD1	CTSSQGAGILDEQYF	TGTACCAGCAGTCAGGGGGCGGGGATCCTAGATGAGCAGTACTTC
NA	TRBJ2-1	TRBV5-6	TRBD2	CASSLLPGTSSYNEQFF	TGTGCCAGCAGCCTCCTTCCCGGGACTAGCTCCTACAATGAGCAGTTCTTC
NA	TRBJ1-4	TRBV4-1	NA	CASSQVLREKLFF	TGCGCCAGCAGCCAAGTGTTGCGCGAAAAACTGTTTTTT
once	TRBJ2-3	TRBV6-5	TRBD2	CASSPGGAARHNTQYF	TGTGCCAGCAGTCCCGGGGGGGCGGCCCGACACAATACGCAGTATTTT
few	TRBJ1-1	TRBV3-1	NA	CASSQDREGGTEAFF	TGTGCCAGCAGCCAAGATCGCGAGGGTGGCACTGAAGCTTTCTTT
few	TRBJ2-5	TRBV2	TRBD1	CASSVQGHAETQYF	TGTGCCAGCAGCGTACAGGGGCACGCAGAGACCCAGTACTTC
NA	TRBJ2-3	TRBV4-2	NA	CASSQDLSYGGITDTQYF	TGTGCCAGCAGCCAAGACCTCTCTTACGGGGGAATCACAGATACGCAGTATTTT
NA	TRBJ2-3	TRBV4-3	NA	CASSPRQDLSTDTQYF	TGCGCCAGCAGCCCCCGACAGGATCTTTCCACAGATACGCAGTATTTT
NA	TRBJ1-2	TRBV12-3/TRBV12-4	NA	CATVRGGNYGYTF	TGTGCCACCGTTCGGGGAGGCAACTATGGCTACACCTTC
NA	TRBJ2-3	TRBV20-1	NA	CSASSGETLADTQYF	TGCAGTGCTAGTTCGGGGGAAACTCTCGCAGATACGCAGTATTTT
few	TRBJ1-2	TRBV4-3	NA	CASSQDRASANYGYTF	TGCGCCAGCAGCCAAGATCGAGCCAGTGCTAACTATGGCTACACCTTC
few	TRBJ2-7	TRBV5-5	NA	CASSLPQGFSYEQYF	TGTGCCAGCAGCTTGCCCCAGGGGTTCTCCTACGAGCAGTACTTC
few	TRBJ2-1	TRBV20-1	NA	CGMGVYNNEQFF	TGCGGGATGGGCGTCTACAACAATGAGCAGTTCTTC
many	TRBJ2-1	TRBV29-1	NA	CSVLRPYNEQFF	TGCAGCGTGTTACGGCCCTACAATGAGCAGTTCTTC
many	TRBJ1-2	TRBV7-2	NA	CASSLLTAYGYTF	TGTGCCAGCAGCTTACTAACAGCCTATGGCTACACCTTC
few	TRBJ2-2	TRBV6-6	NA	CASAGSTGELFF	TGTGCCAGCGCAGGGAGCACCGGGGAGCTGTTTTTT
NA	TRBJ2-5	TRBV6-1	TRBD2	CASILTAGEETQYF	TGTGCCAGCATTCTCACAGCGGGAGAGGAGACCCAGTACTTC
NA	TRBJ2-1	TRBV20-1	TRBD2	CSARVPSGGLSSYNEQFF	TGCAGTGCTAGAGTTCCTAGCGGGGGGCTGAGCTCCTACAATGAGCAGTTCTTC